A single sample gave rise to the 28 T cell receptor beta chains below, sequenced in a study of molecular identifiers for immune sequencing clone quantification. TCRdb independently ran MiXCR on the PCR reads; one entry per CDR3 protein. The sample has under 600,000 distinct CDR3 sequences, 20% to 25% seen once. What was sequenced was naive CD8+ T cells from blood, with Jurkat cell RNA spiked in. This sample's subset: FACS-sorted CD8+CD4-CCR7+CD45RA+ naive T cells. The receptors here all came from a human donor in good health. Some libraries in this study had Jurkat cell RNA spiked in.

Concerning this clonotype itself: Since a much larger clone is just one base distant, this may be a read error. This rearrangement joins TRBV3-1 to TRBJ1-2, with D possibly matching TRBD1 (5 bases). The CDR3 totals 15 residues. Germline CDR1 is LGHDT and CDR2 is YNNKEL (reference sequence). The CDR3 DNA is TGTGCCGGCAGCCAGAGAGACGGACAACGCTATGGCTACACCTTC. It translates to CAGSQRDGQRYGYTF.

Regarding this clonotype: Possible read error: a much larger clone is one base away. The rearrangement uses TRBV19 and TRBJ1-2; D perhaps matches TRBD1 (6 bases). V was trimmed by 8 bases and J by 12 bases, leaving 25 bases between them. The CDR3 covers 14 residues. Germline V lookup: CDR1 LNHDA, CDR2 SQIVND (reference sequence). The CDR3 is CASHTVHVRKGDTF. CDR3 bases: TGTGCCAGTCATACCGTCCACGTGCGGAAGGGGGACACCTTC.

This clonotype was counted ten times or more. The rearrangement joins TRBV6-5 to TRBJ2-3; D not certain. CDR1 is MNHEY, CDR2 SVGAGI, per germline. This CDR3 is 13 amino acids long. V lost 10 bases and J lost 1, with 12 bases in between. CDR3 nucleotide sequence: TGTGCCACCCGGGCAAGGGGCACAGATACGCAGTATTTT. It translates to CATRARGTDTQYF.

The chain couples TRBV7-3 to TRBJ2-1; 8 bases agree with TRBD1. Germline V CDR1 and CDR2: SGHTA, FQGTGA. V gave up 5 bases and J gave up 8 bases; unmatched junction bases: 11. The CDR3 has 15 residues. The CDR3 DNA is TGTGCCAGCAGCCCCGGGACAGGTAGTTCGGATGAGCAGTTCTTC. It translates to CASSPGTGSSDEQFF. Full variable domain (missing parts from reference TRBV7-3 and TRBJ2-1): GAGVSQTPSNKVTEKGKYVELRCDPISGHTALYWYRQSLGQGPEFLIYFQGTGAADDSGLPNDRFFAVRPEGSVSTLKIQRTERGDSAVYLCASSPGTGSSDEQFFGPGTRLTVL.

This clonotype was seen ten or more times. This sequence joins TRBV29-1 and TRBJ1-1; TRBD1 is a possible D gene (6 bases). Germline CDR1 and CDR2: SQVTM and ANQGSEA. Trimming removed 6 bases from V and 1 base from J, with 15 bases in between. The CDR3 has 14 amino acids. The chain's CDR3 is CSVLGRGSNTEAFF. DNA for the CDR3: TGCAGCGTATTAGGCAGGGGATCGAACACTGAAGCTTTCTTT.

This chain links TRBV27 with TRBJ2-1; 11 nucleotides line up with TRBD1. The CDR3 sequence is 17 residues long. The germline V gene encodes CDR1 MNHEY and CDR2 SMNVEV (reference sequence). After removal of 2 bases from V and 9 bases from J, the junction contained 12 bases not matched to a gene. The CDR3 nucleotides read TGTGCCAGCAGTTTAAGGGGGACAGGGGGTACCCGGGCTGAGCAGTTCTTC. Translation: CASSLRGTGGTRAEQFF.

This clonotype has at least ten counts. The rearrangement links TRBV7-6 to TRBJ2-2; 7 bases are a match to TRBD1. The CDR3 is made up of 16 amino acids. Germline loops: CDR1 SGHVS, CDR2 FNYEAQ. Trimming took 4 bases from V and 6 from J; bases not matched to a gene: 11. CDR3 nucleotide sequence: TGTGCCAGCAGCTCTGAGACAGGGCTAGTCCCCGGGGAGCTGTTTTTT. This translates into CASSSETGLVPGELFF. The whole variable domain, remainder taken from reference TRBV7-6 and TRBJ2-2, is GAGVSQSPRYKVTKRGQDVALRCDPISGHVSLYWYRQALGQGPEFLTYFNYEAQQDKSGLPNDRFSAERPEGSISTLTIQRTEQRDSAMYRCASSSETGLVPGELFFGEGSRLTVL.

The V call is TRBV7-9, the J call TRBJ2-2; 11 nucleotides agree with TRBD2. Germline lookup yields CDR1 SEHNR and CDR2 FQNEAQ (reference sequence). Losses at the gene ends were 5 bases for V and 0 bases for J; bases not matched to a gene: 8. The CDR3 is 18 amino acids. The CDR3 sequence: CASSLIAGGLSNTGELFF. DNA for the CDR3: TGTGCCAGCAGCCTGATAGCGGGGGGGCTGTCGAACACCGGGGAGCTGTTTTTT.

This clonotype was picked up a small number of times. The chain has TRBV7-9 and TRBJ2-2; no clear D. Trimming cost V 1 base and J 1 base, with 10 bases left between them. Per the germline V gene, CDR1 is SEHNR and CDR2 is FQNEAQ (reference sequence). CDR3 size: 16 residues. Here the CDR3 DNA reads TGTGCCAGCAGCTTAGGATTCGGTCTGAACACCGGGGAGCTGTTTTTT. This sequence encodes CASSLGFGLNTGELFF.

This clonotype was found a few times. DNA of the CDR3: TGCAGTGCTAGGCCCCGGGACAGGGACTATAATTCACCCCTCCACTTT. The encoded protein is CSARPRDRDYNSPLHF. This chain links TRBV20-1 with TRBJ1-6, with 9 bases fitting TRBD1. Germline V gene lookup returns CDR1 DFQATT and CDR2 SNEGSKA (reference sequence). This CDR3 is built from 16 residues. V lost 3 bases, J lost 3 bases, and 6 bases stayed unmatched.

V and J are TRBV9 and TRBJ1-1; no reliable D call. There are 17 residues in the CDR3. CDR1 is SGDLS, CDR2 YYNGEE, per germline. The V and J ends lost 0 bases and 1 base respectively, with 16 bases between them. The CDR3 is CASSVAPRAGENTEAFF. CDR3 nucleotide sequence: TGTGCCAGCAGCGTAGCCCCACGGGCAGGCGAGAACACTGAAGCTTTCTTT.

The rearrangement links TRBV12-3 or TRBV12-4 to TRBJ1-2; 9 positions match TRBD1. The CDR3 has 15 residues. V lost 4 bases to trimming and J lost 4 bases; unmatched junction nucleotides: 7. This CDR3 is CASSSEDRGAYGYTF. CDR3 in DNA: TGTGCCAGCAGTTCTGAGGACAGGGGAGCCTATGGCTACACCTTC.

Concerning this clonotype itself: This clone may be a read error of a much larger clone one base away. V is TRBV11-3 and J is TRBJ2-5; no clear D. Germline CDR1 is SGHNT and CDR2 is YENEEA. V gave up 4 bases and J gave up 2 bases, with 8 bases separating them. The CDR3 covers 13 residues. CDR3 amino acids: CASSSRHQETQYF. The CDR3 DNA sequence: TGTGCCAGCAGCTCACGACATCAAGAGACCCAGTACTTC.

This clonotype was observed at least ten times. The chain uses TRBV20-1 and TRBJ2-7; TRBD1 agrees at 9 bases. The CDR3 covers 13 residues. The ends lost 5 bases at V and 3 bases at J; junction bases unmatched: 5. Germline values: CDR1 DFQATT, CDR2 SNEGSKA (reference sequence). In DNA, the CDR3 is TGCAGTGCTCGGACAGGGGAAGACTACGAGCAGTACTTC. Its protein is CSARTGEDYEQYF.

The chain couples TRBV7-2 to TRBJ2-1; possibly TRBD2 for D (6 bases). This CDR3 is built from 18 residues. V lost 4 bases, J lost 2 bases, and 21 bases lay in between. The germline gives CDR1 SGHTA, CDR2 FQGNSA. The CDR3 is CASSSLRLGRNPYNEQFF. CDR3 DNA sequence: TGTGCCAGCAGCTCCCTACGACTAGGCCGGAACCCCTACAATGAGCAGTTCTTC.

Concerning this clonotype itself: A read error may produce the germline difference seen at one junction end. The chain combines TRBV28 with TRBJ2-7; D not resolved. Germline V gene sequence: CDR1 MDHEN, CDR2 SYDVKM. This CDR3 comprises 13 residues. This CDR3 reads CASSFNLAYERYF. The CDR3, as DNA: TGTGCCAGCAGTTTCAACCTTGCCTACGAGCGGTACTTC.

This clonotype showed up many times. The V call is TRBV6-2 or TRBV6-3, the J call TRBJ2-3, with 11 positions matching TRBD2. V lost 0 bases to trimming and J lost 3 bases; unmatched junction nucleotides: 8. The CDR3 spans 18 residues. Germline assignment: CDR1 MNHEY and CDR2 SVGEGT. The DNA for the CDR3 is TGTGCCAGCAGTTACTCGCCAACTAGCGGGGGCCCGACAGATACGCAGTATTTT. The encoded protein is CASSYSPTSGGPTDTQYF.

About this clonotype itself: A much larger clone is a single base away; this may be a read error. J is TRBJ2-2 and V is TRBV24-1; tentatively, D is TRBD1 or TRBD2 (5 bases each). The CDR3 loop spans 13 amino acids. Germline V gene sequence: CDR1 KGHDR, CDR2 SFDVKD. DNA for the CDR3: TGTGCCTACTCTGACAGTTACACCGGGGAGCTGTCTTTT. Protein sequence: CAYSDSYTGELSF.

This clonotype was seen only a few times. The chain combines TRBV30 with TRBJ2-7; 7 positions agree with TRBD1. Germline assignment: CDR1 GTSNPN and CDR2 SVGIG (reference sequence). J gave up 4 bases and V 2 bases, and 2 bases lay outside the gene matches. The CDR3 sequence is 12 residues long. CDR3 residues: CAWSSTGYEQYF. In nucleotides, the CDR3 is TGTGCCTGGAGTTCGACAGGGTACGAGCAGTACTTC.

This clonotype was detected ten times or more. V gene TRBV12-3 or TRBV12-4 combines with J gene TRBJ1-1; D is ambiguous. This CDR3 contains 14 residues. V lost 3 bases and J lost 3, with 11 bases in between. In DNA form, the CDR3 reads TGTGCCAGCAGTTTCGGGTGGAAGTACACTGAAGCTTTCTTT. Residues: CASSFGWKYTEAFF.

Only a few counts were recorded for this clonotype. The CDR3 reads CASSLALSLNRDTEAFF. CDR3 nucleotide sequence: TGTGCCAGCAGCTTGGCGTTAAGCCTTAACCGGGACACTGAAGCTTTCTTT. The V and J genes are TRBV5-6 and TRBJ1-1; D call uncertain. Trimming took off 0 bases at V and 3 bases at J, with 18 bases between the two ends. Germline CDR1 is SGHDT and CDR2 is YYEEEE. This CDR3 is 17 amino acids long.

For this clonotype: A read error is possible here, since a much larger clone lies one base away. The CDR3 DNA sequence: TGTGCCAGCAGCGAATTGGGGGGATTAGCTTTCACAGGTACGCAGTATTTT. Amino acid sequence: CASSELGGLAFTGTQYF. This chain links TRBV7-8 with TRBJ2-3; D possibly corresponds to TRBD2 (6 bases). There are 17 residues in the CDR3. Germline CDR1 SGHVS, CDR2 FQNEAQ.

Comments on this clonotype: This may be a read error: a much more frequent sequence differs by one nucleotide. The V gene is TRBV11-2, the J gene TRBJ2-7, with TRBD1 matching over 7 bases. Germline assignment: CDR1 SGHAT and CDR2 FQNNGV. The CDR3 spans 14 residues. The CDR3 spells CAGSLPTGTGEQYF. In DNA form, the CDR3 reads TGTGCCGGCAGCCTCCCGACAGGGACGGGCGAGCAGTACTTC.

The chain uses TRBV7-6 and TRBJ2-5, with unresolved D. CDR3 size: 17 residues. V lost 1 base and J 0 bases, leaving 15 bases between the germline ends. CDR1 and CDR2 (germline): SGHVS, FNYEAQ. The DNA of the CDR3 is TGTGCCAGCAGCTTAGTAGGGTCGTGGGTCGACCAAGAGACCCAGTACTTC. Protein product: CASSLVGSWVDQETQYF.

This rearrangement joins TRBV5-6 to TRBJ2-7, with D tentatively TRBD1 (5 bases). Germline assignment: CDR1 SGHDT and CDR2 YYEEEE. The CDR3 contains 14 residues. Trimming stripped 2 bases from V and 5 bases from J, with 14 bases between. CDR3 sequence (DNA): TGTGCCAGCAGCTTCGGGTCAGGGTACGACGAGCAGTACTTC. Encoded protein: CASSFGSGYDEQYF. Full variable domain (remainder filled in from reference TRBV5-6 and TRBJ2-7): DAGVTQSPTHLIKTRGQQVTLRCSPKSGHDTVSWYQQALGQGPQFIFQYYEEEERQRGNFPDRFSGHQFPNYSSELNVNALLLGDSALYLCASSFGSGYDEQYFGPGTRLTVT.

Turning to this clonotype: It may be a read error: a sequence one base away is much more abundant. The V gene is TRBV3-1, the J gene TRBJ2-3; no firm D call. The CDR3 spans 14 residues. The V gene lost 6 bases and the J gene lost 5 bases, with 15 bases spanning the gap. Germline lookup yields CDR1 LGHDT and CDR2 YNNKEL (reference sequence). CDR3 region: CASRGRRQKDTQYF. Written as DNA, the CDR3 is TGTGCCAGCAGGGGCCGTCGGCAAAAAGATACGCAGTATTTT.

Turning to this clonotype: A read error may be the cause here, since a much bigger clone is one base away. The chain recombines TRBV20-1 with TRBJ2-7; TRBD2 is a possible D gene (6 bases). Trimming pared 5 bases from V and 0 bases from J, leaving 17 bases between. Germline V gives CDR1 DFQATT, CDR2 SNEGSKA (reference sequence). The CDR3 runs 15 residues. The CDR3 region has the DNA TGCAGTGCTCAGGACCGGGACTGGAGCTCCTACGAGCAGTACTTC. It encodes CSAQDRDWSSYEQYF.

About this clonotype: An end of the junction differs from the germline gene, which may be a read error. This rearrangement joins TRBV7-2 to TRBJ1-5, with TRBD1 matching over 8 bases. CDR1 is SGHTA, CDR2 FQGNSA, per germline. This CDR3 comprises 15 residues. CDR3 protein: CASSPGQGINQPQRF. CDR3 nucleotides: TGTGCCAGCAGCCCTGGACAGGGAATCAATCAGCCCCAGCGTTTT.